This TCR beta chain was recovered during a study of beta chain features in type 1 diabetes. Notes on the study in general: Naive, central memory and regulatory TCRB repertoires appeared more similar among patients than healthy donors.

Every bit of the isolated RNA underwent reverse transcription, so sequencing read expressed TCRB transcripts. About 3.6 million reads per sample on average were obtained from naive, central memory and regulatory T cell samples. The assay was immunoSEQ multiplex PCR, and TCRdb's table has in-frame clones only and misses some. The sample has 250,000 to 300,000 clones; around 7.8% are singletons. This clone was seen more than once but under ten times. As yet, its antigen is unknown. A sort by CD45RO/CCR7/CD25/CD127/CD95/CD27 yielded CD4+ naive, central memory, regulatory and stem cell-like memory cells. Sequences were obtained from central memory CD4+ T cells from blood. This TCR was sampled from a woman in her late teens or twenties in good health.

CDR3 bases: TGTGCCTGGACCGAAAGGTCGACAGGGGCTCGTAGTTTCCCCATATATTTT. Its protein product is CAWTERSTGARSFPIYF. The chain employs TRBV30 and TRBJ1-3, with TRBD1 matching 8 bases. Per germline, CDR1 GTSNPN and CDR2 SVGIG (reference sequence). The V gene end was trimmed by 4 bases and the J gene end by 11 bases; junction bases not matched to a gene: 22. This CDR3 has 17 amino acids.